These T cell receptor beta chains were read from a single sample in a study of identical twins. TCRdb fed the 5' RACE reads into MiXCR, producing one record per CDR3 protein. The sample holds around 490,000 distinct CDR3 sequences, around 24% seen once. These sequences were also reported in another study, on yellow fever vaccine responses in identical twins.

Sequenced material: CD4+ T cells sorted from blood. Source of these receptors: a woman aged 18 to 35 in good health. CDR3s include the opening cysteine and the closing phenylalanine or tryptophan.

j_gene: TRBJ2-2
v_gene: TRBV2
CDR3aa: CASRGLAGATGELFF

j_gene: TRBJ2-3
v_gene: TRBV5-1
CDR3aa: CASSLTGIPDTQYF

j_gene: TRBJ2-2
v_gene: TRBV4-2
CDR3aa: CASSQESGGANTGELFF

j_gene: TRBJ1-1
v_gene: TRBV7-9
CDR3aa: CASSLVGPDTEAFF

j_gene: TRBJ1-4
v_gene: TRBV7-2
CDR3aa: CASSLVGRMNEKLFF

j_gene: TRBJ2-3
v_gene: TRBV20-1
CDR3aa: CSARVSSGRDTQYF

j_gene: TRBJ2-3
v_gene: TRBV12-3/TRBV12-4
CDR3aa: CASSRRGLAVTDTQYF

j_gene: TRBJ2-2
v_gene: TRBV6-1
CDR3aa: CATKKRLETNQGTGELFF

j_gene: TRBJ2-2
v_gene: TRBV7-9
CDR3aa: CASSPSRTGELFF

j_gene: TRBJ2-1
v_gene: TRBV7-8
CDR3aa: CASSLWQYNEQFF

j_gene: TRBJ2-7
v_gene: TRBV12-3/TRBV12-4
CDR3aa: CASSLGAFKHYEQYF

j_gene: TRBJ2-1
v_gene: TRBV20-1
CDR3aa: CSASLAGGGHNEQFF

j_gene: TRBJ1-5
v_gene: TRBV12-3/TRBV12-4
CDR3aa: CASSFHLYEGQPQHF

j_gene: TRBJ2-7
v_gene: TRBV29-1
CDR3aa: CSVASGIPYEQYF

j_gene: TRBJ2-3
v_gene: TRBV5-1
CDR3aa: CASSPLLAGSTDTQYF

j_gene: TRBJ2-1
v_gene: TRBV7-8
CDR3aa: CASISRTGRDNEQFF

j_gene: TRBJ2-1
v_gene: TRBV5-1
CDR3aa: CASSLGRTSGSNEQFF

j_gene: TRBJ1-6
v_gene: TRBV12-3/TRBV12-4
CDR3aa: CASSLKDAGALFRPLHF

j_gene: TRBJ2-3
v_gene: TRBV7-9
CDR3aa: CASSLVYVFTQYF

j_gene: TRBJ2-1
v_gene: TRBV5-1
CDR3aa: CASSPTPGQKYNEQFF

j_gene: TRBJ2-7
v_gene: TRBV7-9
CDR3aa: CASSLGTNGRGSNEQYF

j_gene: TRBJ2-7
v_gene: TRBV28
CDR3aa: CASSLITSGSSYEQYF

j_gene: TRBJ2-1
v_gene: TRBV21-1
CDR3aa: CASSLGTSGSHEQFF

j_gene: TRBJ1-5
v_gene: TRBV12-3/TRBV12-4
CDR3aa: CASSLSTGGNQPQHF

j_gene: TRBJ1-1
v_gene: TRBV3-1
CDR3aa: CASSQSNKNTEAFF

j_gene: TRBJ2-7
v_gene: TRBV19
CDR3aa: CASSISGQGAGEQYF

j_gene: TRBJ2-2
v_gene: TRBV6-1
CDR3aa: CATAYELGTGELFF

j_gene: TRBJ1-5
v_gene: TRBV7-9
CDR3aa: CASSLGSTGNNQPQHF

j_gene: TRBJ2-5
v_gene: TRBV7-2
CDR3aa: CASSLARRAGDPTQYF

j_gene: TRBJ2-1
v_gene: TRBV5-1
CDR3aa: CLHAWTPYNEQFF

j_gene: TRBJ1-2
v_gene: TRBV3-1
CDR3aa: CASSQDSIGGSGYTF

j_gene: TRBJ2-1
v_gene: TRBV7-3
CDR3aa: CASSRDGAGVVREQFF

j_gene: TRBJ2-5
v_gene: TRBV6-5
CDR3aa: CASSYSTVYQETQYF

j_gene: TRBJ2-2
v_gene: TRBV5-1
CDR3aa: CASSLQGAGNTGELFF

j_gene: TRBJ1-1
v_gene: TRBV5-1
CDR3aa: CASRMVENTEAFF

j_gene: TRBJ2-1
v_gene: TRBV28
CDR3aa: CASSSPEAGGYNEQFF

j_gene: TRBJ1-1
v_gene: TRBV27
CDR3aa: CASSLLGLSPKAFF

j_gene: TRBJ2-2
v_gene: TRBV20-1
CDR3aa: CSASSGRNTGELFF

j_gene: TRBJ1-1
v_gene: TRBV9
CDR3aa: CASSGPGSSEAFF

j_gene: TRBJ1-2
v_gene: TRBV7-9
CDR3aa: CASSLAGQAGGYTF

j_gene: TRBJ2-2
v_gene: TRBV27
CDR3aa: CASYQQGNTGELFF

j_gene: TRBJ2-1
v_gene: TRBV24-1
CDR3aa: CATSDPAGTSGIGEQFF

j_gene: TRBJ2-3
v_gene: TRBV20-1
CDR3aa: CSARDPGTADTQYF

j_gene: TRBJ1-6
v_gene: TRBV3-1
CDR3aa: CASSHRDNSPLHF

j_gene: TRBJ2-1
v_gene: TRBV12-3/TRBV12-4
CDR3aa: CASSLLAGVSGEQFF

j_gene: TRBJ2-5
v_gene: TRBV7-8
CDR3aa: CASNFRVTTGTMFQETQYF